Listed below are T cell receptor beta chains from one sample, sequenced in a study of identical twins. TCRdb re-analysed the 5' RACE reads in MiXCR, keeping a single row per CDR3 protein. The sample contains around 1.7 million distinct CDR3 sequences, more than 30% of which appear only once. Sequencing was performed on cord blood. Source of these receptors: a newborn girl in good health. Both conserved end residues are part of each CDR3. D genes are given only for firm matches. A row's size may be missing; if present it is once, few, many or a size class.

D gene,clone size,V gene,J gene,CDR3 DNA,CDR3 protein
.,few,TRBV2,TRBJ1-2,TGTGCCAGCAGTGAATGGGGGGGGCTCAATGGCTACACCTTC,CASSEWGGLNGYTF
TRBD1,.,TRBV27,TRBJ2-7,TGTGCCAGCAGTTTCGGACAGGGCCAATTCTACGAGCAGTACTTC,CASSFGQGQFYEQYF
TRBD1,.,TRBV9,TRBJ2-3,TGTGCCAGCAGCGTCGGGACAGGGTCCACGGTCACAGATACGCAGTATTTT,CASSVGTGSTVTDTQYF
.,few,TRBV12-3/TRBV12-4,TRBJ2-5,TGTGCCAGCAGTCACGACAGCATCCAAGAGACCCAGTACTTC,CASSHDSIQETQYF
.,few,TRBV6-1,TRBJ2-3,TGTGCCAGCAGCCGATGGGGGGACTCAACAGATACGCAGTATTTT,CASSRWGDSTDTQYF
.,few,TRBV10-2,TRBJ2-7,TGCGCCAGCAGTGTCTGGGTTGGCGAGCAGTACTTC,CASSVWVGEQYF
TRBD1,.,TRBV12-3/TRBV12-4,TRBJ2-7,TGTGCCAGCAGCCTACAACGGACAGGGAGCGTGGACGAGCAGTACTTC,CASSLQRTGSVDEQYF
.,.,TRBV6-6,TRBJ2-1,TGTGCCAGCAGTATAACAGGGCGGAAGAGTTCCTACAATGAGCAGTTCTTC,CASSITGRKSSYNEQFF
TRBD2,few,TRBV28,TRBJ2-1,TGTGCCAGCAGTCCCTCGGGGACTAGCGGGTTCTTC,CASSPSGTSGFF
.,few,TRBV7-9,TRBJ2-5,TGTGCCAGCAGCTTAGTTTGGGGGAGGACCCAGAAGACCCAGTACTTC,CASSLVWGRTQKTQYF
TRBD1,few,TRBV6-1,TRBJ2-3,TGTGCCAGCAGTGTTCGACAGGGAAGAATCACAGATACGCAGTATTTT,CASSVRQGRITDTQYF
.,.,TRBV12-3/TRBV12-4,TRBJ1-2,TGTGCCAGCAGCCCCAGGGAGGGGACCTCTTATGGCTACACCTTC,CASSPREGTSYGYTF
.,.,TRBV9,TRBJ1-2,TGTGCCAGCAGCGTATCCGGGAGGAGGGACTATGGCTACACCTTC,CASSVSGRRDYGYTF
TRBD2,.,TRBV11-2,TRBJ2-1,TGTGCCAGCAGCCTACATAGCGGGAAGGAGACCCAGTTCTTC,CASSLHSGKETQFF
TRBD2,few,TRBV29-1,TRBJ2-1,TGCAGCGTTTCGAGCGGGGGGGTTTCCAATGAGCAGTTCTTC,CSVSSGGVSNEQFF
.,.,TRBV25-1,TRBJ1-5,TGTGCCAGCAGTGAACCGGCGGGGCAGCCCCAGCATTTT,CASSEPAGQPQHF
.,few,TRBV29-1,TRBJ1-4,TGCAGCGTTAGGGTATCAACTAATGAAAAACTGTTTTTT,CSVRVSTNEKLFF
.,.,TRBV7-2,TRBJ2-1,TGTGCCAGCAGCTTAGAGGTCCGGGCCCTCCCCATTTACAATGAGCAGTTCTTC,CASSLEVRALPIYNEQFF
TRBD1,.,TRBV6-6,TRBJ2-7,TGTGCCAGCAGTTACGGAACCGGGACAGGGGCCTACGAGCAGTACTTC,CASSYGTGTGAYEQYF
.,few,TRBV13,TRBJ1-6,TGTGCCAGCAGCTTGGCCGGACGGCAAAGCTCCTATAATTCACCCCTCCACTTT,CASSLAGRQSSYNSPLHF
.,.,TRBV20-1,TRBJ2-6,TGCAGTGCGACACAGGGATTCTCTGGGGCCAACGTCCTGACTTTC,CSATQGFSGANVLTF
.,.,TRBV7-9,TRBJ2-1,TGTGCCAGCAGCTTGAGGCCCGAGTGGGACAATGAGCAGTTCTTC,CASSLRPEWDNEQFF
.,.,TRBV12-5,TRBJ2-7,TGTGCTAGTGGCTCCCGACAGTCCTACGAGCAGTACTTC,CASGSRQSYEQYF
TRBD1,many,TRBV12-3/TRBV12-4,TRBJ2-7,TGTGCCACACGACAGGGTCCCTCCTACGAGCAGTACTTC,CATRQGPSYEQYF
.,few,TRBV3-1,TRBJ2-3,TGTGCCAGCAGCCAAGGAATGTACGCTAGCCGGGCAGATACGCAGTATTTT,CASSQGMYASRADTQYF
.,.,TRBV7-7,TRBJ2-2,TGTGCTAGCAGCTTAGCTGAGACTTTCTCCGGGGAGCTGTTTTTT,CASSLAETFSGELFF
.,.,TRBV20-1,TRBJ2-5,TGCAGTGCTAGGTCAGGGTCGGGCCGGCGAGAGACCCAGTACTTC,CSARSGSGRRETQYF
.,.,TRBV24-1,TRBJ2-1,TGTGCCACCACGGATGTCGGTTCCAATGAGCAGTTCTTC,CATTDVGSNEQFF
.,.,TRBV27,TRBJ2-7,TGTGCCAGCAGTCCCACGGACTCTTTCCCCTACGAGCAGTACTTC,CASSPTDSFPYEQYF
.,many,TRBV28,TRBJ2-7,TGTGCCAGCAGTCCCGACATATACGAGCAGTACTTC,CASSPDIYEQYF
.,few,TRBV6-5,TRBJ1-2,TGTGCCAGCAGTTTGGGCCGGAGGGGACCCTCTACTAACTATGGCTACACCTTC,CASSLGRRGPSTNYGYTF
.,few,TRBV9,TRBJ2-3,TGTGCCAGCAGCGTTGCGAGGGGCACAGATACGCAGTATTTT,CASSVARGTDTQYF
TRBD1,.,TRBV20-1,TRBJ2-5,TGCAGTGCCAGGGGGAGAAGCGGCAATGAGCAGTACTTC,CSARGRSGNEQYF
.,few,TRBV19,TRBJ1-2,TGTGCCAGTAGCACGCAACGCTATGGCTACACCTTC,CASSTQRYGYTF
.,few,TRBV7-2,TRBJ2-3,TGTGCCAGCAACCGACTCATAGCTAGCACAGATACGCAGTATTTT,CASNRLIASTDTQYF
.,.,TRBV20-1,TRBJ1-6,TGCAGTGCTAGGGGGGCAGGGAACTATAATTCACCCCTCCACTTT,CSARGAGNYNSPLHF
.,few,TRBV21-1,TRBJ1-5,TGTGCCAGCAGCGAACAGGGGGAGATCAATCAGCCCCAGCATTTT,CASSEQGEINQPQHF
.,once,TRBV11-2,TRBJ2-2,TGTGCCAGCAGCTTAGATCGGGGTAGCCTTTCCGGGGAGCTGTTTTTT,CASSLDRGSLSGELFF
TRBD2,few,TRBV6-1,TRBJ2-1,TGTGCCAGCAAGCCCTTGACTAGCGGGGGTGCGTTGTCCTACAATGAGCAGTTCTTC,CASKPLTSGGALSYNEQFF
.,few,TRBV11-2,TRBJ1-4,TGTGCCAGCAGCTTAGTCCGACAGAGTCGAGATGAAAAACTGTTTTTT,CASSLVRQSRDEKLFF
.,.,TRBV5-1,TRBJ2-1,TGCGCCAGCAGCTTGGGGCCGGGGTCGAGGTTCTTC,CASSLGPGSRFF
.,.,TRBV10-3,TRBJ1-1,TGTGCCATCAGTGAGGGTGTGAACACTGAAGCTTTCTTT,CAISEGVNTEAFF
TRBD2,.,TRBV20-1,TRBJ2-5,TGCAGTGCTAGCCCGAATAGCGGGGGGAAGACCCAGTACTTC,CSASPNSGGKTQYF
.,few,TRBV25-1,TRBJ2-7,TGTGCCAGCAGTGCGAAGGGGGTTAGCTACGAGCAGTACTTC,CASSAKGVSYEQYF
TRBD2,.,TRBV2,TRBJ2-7,TGTGCCACCAGTCGGGGGGTTTCATCCTACGAGCAGTACTTC,CATSRGVSSYEQYF
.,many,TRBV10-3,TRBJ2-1,TGTGCCATCAGTGACCGGTCCAATGAGCAGTTCTTC,CAISDRSNEQFF
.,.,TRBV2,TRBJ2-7,TGTGCCAGCAGTAAGGTTGGCAATGAGCAGTACTTC,CASSKVGNEQYF
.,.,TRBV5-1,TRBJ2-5,TGCGCCAGCAGCGCGGACGCTAACAATGAGCAGTACTTC,CASSADANNEQYF
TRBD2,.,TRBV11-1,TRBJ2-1,TGTGCCAGCAGCGTAGCGGGAGGGTTCTACAATGAGCAGTTCTTC,CASSVAGGFYNEQFF
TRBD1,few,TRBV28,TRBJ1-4,TGTGCCAGCGGAATTGGGACAGGCGAAAAACTGTTTTTT,CASGIGTGEKLFF
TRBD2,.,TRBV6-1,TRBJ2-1,TGTGCCAGCACAGTGGGACTAGGGCTTTTCGATGAGCAGTTCTTC,CASTVGLGLFDEQFF
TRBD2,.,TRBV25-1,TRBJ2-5,TGTGCCAGCAGTGTAGCGGGGGGCCCACAAGAGACCCAGTACTTC,CASSVAGGPQETQYF
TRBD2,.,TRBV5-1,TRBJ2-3,TGCGCCAGCAGCTTGGTTGTTGGGACTAGAGGACCCACAGATACGCAGTATTTT,CASSLVVGTRGPTDTQYF